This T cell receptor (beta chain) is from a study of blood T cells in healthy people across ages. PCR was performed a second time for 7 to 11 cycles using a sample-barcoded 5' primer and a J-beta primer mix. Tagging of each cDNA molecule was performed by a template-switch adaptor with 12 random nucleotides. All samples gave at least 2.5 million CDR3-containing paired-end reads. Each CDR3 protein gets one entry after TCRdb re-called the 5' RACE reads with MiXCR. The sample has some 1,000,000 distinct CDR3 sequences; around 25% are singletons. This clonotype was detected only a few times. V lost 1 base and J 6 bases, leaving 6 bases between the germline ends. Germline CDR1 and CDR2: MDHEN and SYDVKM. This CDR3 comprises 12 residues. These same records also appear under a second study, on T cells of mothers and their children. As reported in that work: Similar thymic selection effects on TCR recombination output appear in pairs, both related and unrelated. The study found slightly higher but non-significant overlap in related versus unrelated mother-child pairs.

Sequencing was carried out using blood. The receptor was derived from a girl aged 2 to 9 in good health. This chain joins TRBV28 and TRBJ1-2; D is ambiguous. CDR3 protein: CASSLFGDGYTF. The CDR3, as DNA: TGTGCCAGCAGTTTATTCGGGGATGGCTACACCTTC.